This T cell receptor (beta chain) was documented in a study of metastatic and nonmetastatic thyroid tumors. Study-wide findings and caveats: TCR beta diversity was reportedly significantly higher in malignant thyroid tumors than benign nodules, in blood and tumor.

In the case of this clone: Its antigen is not known.

As processed by the authors: To classify distant metastasis in papillary thyroid cancer, a model was built from CDR3 differences across clinicopathological groups. TCRdb re-called clones from the PCR reads using MiXCR. The authors' filters were not applied to this entry. The sample lists 34,000 or so clones; roughly 17% were seen once. Patients had received no treatment of any kind before thyroid surgery. The CDR3 sequence is 16 residues long. Germline V CDR1 and CDR2: SGHAT, FQNNGV. V gave up 0 bases and J gave up 9 bases, with 21 bases separating them. V usage is TRBV11-2 and J usage is TRBJ2-7, with D possibly matching TRBD2 (5 bases). Sequenced material: blood. This TCR was sampled from a female donor with papillary thyroid cancer or a benign thyroid nodule (not recorded which). Some clones in this sample may be carry-over from other donors' samples. Here the CDR3 reads CASSLDGRSGPRAQYF. CDR3 bases: TGTGCCAGCAGCTTAGATGGTCGGAGCGGACCTCGTGCGCAGTACTTC.